These T cell receptor beta chains were read from a single sample in a study of shared T cell receptors in the human thymus. TCRdb's copy holds only in-frame clones and misses some; the assay was immunoSEQ multiplex PCR. The sample has about 610,000 clones, approximately 88% seen once. These sequences were also reported in another study, on human thymus T cells.

The sequenced sample was thymocytes. The source of these receptors is a boy younger than two with a congenital heart defect. Each CDR3 is given with its conserved first and last residue.

length: 16; J: TRBJ2-3; V: TRBV11-3; CDR3: CASSFDSTGEENTQYF
length: 16; J: TRBJ1-4; V: TRBV27; CDR3: CASSPNRDRHDEKLFF
length: 17; J: TRBJ2-5; V: TRBV10-1; CDR3: CASSESMQLAGAETQYF
length: 14; J: TRBJ2-7; V: TRBV7-2; CDR3: CASSFPGLAGPKYF
length: 14; J: TRBJ1-5; V: TRBV30; CDR3: CAWSVPAADQPQHF
length: 16; J: TRBJ2-7; V: TRBV10-3; CDR3: CAISDRGAQISYEQYF
length: 14; J: TRBJ2-7; V: TRBV28; CDR3: CASSTGGWAYEQYF
length: 13; J: TRBJ2-7; V: TRBV5-6; CDR3: CASSPDRGHEQYF
length: 17; J: TRBJ2-3; V: TRBV29-1; CDR3: CSVPARTSGIHTDTQYF
length: 16; J: TRBJ2-7; V: TRBV27; CDR3: CASSGLGRGFSYEQYF
length: 11; J: TRBJ1-1; V: TRBV20-1; CDR3: CSWTRNTEAFF
length: 12; J: TRBJ2-7; V: TRBV27; CDR3: CARWLADTEQYF
length: 15; J: TRBJ2-5; V: TRBV10-3; CDR3: CAIRPGTSGKETQYF
length: 15; J: TRBJ1-3; V: TRBV28; CDR3: CASSPRGAGGNTIYF
length: 15; J: TRBJ2-7; V: TRBV28; CDR3: CASSLPSGTLHEQYF
length: 16; J: TRBJ2-1; V: TRBV5-8; CDR3: CASSSGGRAEFAEQFF
length: 12; J: TRBJ2-1; V: TRBV11-2; CDR3: CASREGNNEQFF
length: 12; J: TRBJ2-1; V: TRBV9; CDR3: CASSPQGDEQFF
length: 16; J: TRBJ2-2; V: TRBV28; CDR3: CASSRGTSDYTGELFF
length: 15; J: TRBJ1-5; V: TRBV4-1; CDR3: CASSHGQGGNQPQHF
length: 12; J: TRBJ2-5; V: TRBV14; CDR3: CASSLGVETQYF
length: 15; J: TRBJ1-4; V: TRBV11-2; CDR3: CASSAGRAGYEKLFF
length: 17; J: TRBJ2-3; V: TRBV13; CDR3: CASSSTGVFASTDTQYF
length: 21; J: TRBJ2-7; V: TRBV14; CDR3: CASSQKPRTGGATSGNYEQYF
length: 14; J: TRBJ2-1; V: TRBV6-5; CDR3: CASSSGQSYNEQFF
length: 15; J: TRBJ2-1; V: TRBV11-2; CDR3: CASSSLLGFYNEQFF
length: 16; J: TRBJ2-4; V: TRBV2; CDR3: CASSETSGRAKNIQYF
length: 15; J: TRBJ1-5; V: TRBV28; CDR3: CASDADTDSNQPQHF
length: 13; J: TRBJ2-1; V: TRBV29-1; CDR3: CSVAGLADNEQFF
length: 15; J: TRBJ2-3; V: TRBV19; CDR3: CASRPDTVRADTQYF
length: 13; J: TRBJ2-7; V: TRBV7-5; CDR3: CASPFQGAHEQYF
length: 15; J: TRBJ1-5; V: TRBV7-8; CDR3: CASSPDVGANQPQHF
length: 20; J: TRBJ2-4; V: TRBV27; CDR3: CASSFSPPSGLGGAKNIQYF
length: 13; J: TRBJ2-7; V: TRBV6-5; CDR3: CASGNRGSYEQYF
length: 14; J: TRBJ1-1; V: TRBV5-8; CDR3: CASSAGQGWTEAFF
length: 19; J: TRBJ2-3; V: TRBV6-4; CDR3: CASSDSSQRLAGGTDTQYF
length: 15; J: -; V: TRBV19; CDR3: CASSMGSSGDYEQYF
length: 16; J: TRBJ2-7; V: TRBV4-1; CDR3: CVSSRTVTFRGYEQYF
length: 17; J: TRBJ2-2; V: TRBV9; CDR3: CASSVDLAGPNTGELFF
length: 16; J: TRBJ2-7; V: TRBV29-1; CDR3: CSVEEVWTGGRYEQYF
length: 11; J: TRBJ1-4; V: TRBV6-1; CDR3: CASSLAPKLFF
length: 14; J: TRBJ2-7; V: TRBV9; CDR3: CASSVTSGRHEQYF
length: 18; J: TRBJ2-3; V: TRBV5-3; CDR3: CARIRNSGRAPGTDTQYF